Listed here are 3 T cell receptor beta chains from one sample, sequenced in a study of cytotoxic CD8 clonotypes in ibrutinib-treated CLL. The repertoire was sequenced with immunoSEQ multiplex PCR; TCRdb's copy has only in-frame clones and lacks some. The table includes some 100,000 clones, more than 55% detected once. The material sequenced was PBMCs, taken after 24 months of ibrutinib treatment. All receptors derive from a human donor with chronic lymphocytic leukemia.

A few counts support this clone. The chain couples TRBV5-1 to TRBJ1-4; D call uncertain. V lost 4 bases and J lost 0, with 10 bases in between. The germline gives CDR1 SGHRS, CDR2 YFSETQ. The CDR3 is 15 amino acids. DNA of the CDR3: TGCGCCAGCAGCGTCGGGCAAGCAACTAATGAAAAACTGTTTTTT. Encoded protein: CASSVGQATNEKLFF.

The gene calls are TRBV9 and TRBJ2-2; D may be TRBD2 (5 bases). The V end lost 4 bases, the J end lost 5 bases, and 12 bases lay between the germline ends. Germline V lookup: CDR1 SGDLS, CDR2 YYNGEE. This CDR3 contains 14 residues. CDR3 amino acids: CASSSRLMTGELFF. The CDR3, as DNA: TGTGCCAGCAGCTCGCGACTAATGACCGGGGAGCTGTTTTTT.

A few counts support this clone. The rearrangement uses TRBV28 and TRBJ1-2, with 8 bases lining up with TRBD1. V lost 8 bases and J lost 1; bases outside the gene matches: 3. This CDR3 region has 13 residues. Per germline, CDR1 MDHEN and CDR2 SYDVKM. The CDR3 loop is CASRTGFNYGYTF. CDR3 bases: TGTGCCAGCCGGACAGGGTTTAACTATGGCTACACCTTC.